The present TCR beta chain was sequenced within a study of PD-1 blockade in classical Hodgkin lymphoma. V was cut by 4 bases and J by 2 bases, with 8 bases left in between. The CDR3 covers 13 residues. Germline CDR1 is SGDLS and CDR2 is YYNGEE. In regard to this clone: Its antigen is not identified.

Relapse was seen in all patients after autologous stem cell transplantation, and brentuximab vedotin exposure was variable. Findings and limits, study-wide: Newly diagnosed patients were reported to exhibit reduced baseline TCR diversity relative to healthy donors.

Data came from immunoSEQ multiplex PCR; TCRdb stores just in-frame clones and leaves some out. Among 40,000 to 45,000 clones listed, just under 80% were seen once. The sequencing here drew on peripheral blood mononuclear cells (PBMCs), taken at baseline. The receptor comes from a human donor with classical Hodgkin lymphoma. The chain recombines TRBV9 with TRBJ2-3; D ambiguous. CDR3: CASSPPLTDTQYF. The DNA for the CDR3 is TGTGCCAGCAGCCCCCCCCTCACAGATACGCAGTATTTT.